This T cell receptor (beta chain) emerged from a study of cytomegalovirus exposure and HLA in healthy donors. General observations from the study: Reportedly, cytomegalovirus status was diagnosed with high sensitivity and specificity. Earlier findings revealed that most TCR beta V segments proved productive either about 90% or about 30% of the time.

It was with 60 Vbeta and 13 Jbeta primers that the PCR ran. Using immunoSEQ multiplex PCR, the repertoire was profiled, and TCRdb retains in-frame clones only, with some absent. The table includes about 190,000 clones, around 75% detected once. About this clone itself: What it recognizes is unknown.

The material sequenced was PBMCs. This TCR was recovered from a woman between 25 and 40 years old in good health and CMV-seropositive.

The CDR3, as DNA: TGTGCCAGCAGCTTGCGGACTAGCGGGAGCTCCTACGAGCAGTACTTC. Residues: CASSLRTSGSSYEQYF. The V and J genes are TRBV5-5 and TRBJ2-7; TRBD2 matches 13 bases. The CDR3 is 16 residues long. The ends lost 1 base at V and 0 bases at J; junction bases unmatched: 1. Germline V CDR1 and CDR2: SGHKS, YYEKEE (reference sequence).